Following are 32 T cell receptor beta chains from one sample sequenced in a study of technical replicates of blood from a few donors. Assay used: immunoSEQ multiplex PCR; TCRdb lists only in-frame clones, some missing. The sample shows 85,000 to 90,000 clones, roughly 90% of them seen only once. Sequencing was done on a sample of T cells isolated from PBMCs. The receptors derive from a human donor in good health.

This chain uses TRBV6-5 with TRBJ1-2; D is perhaps TRBD1 (5 bases). Trimming left V 6 bases short and J 3 bases short, with 17 bases between. The germline V gene encodes CDR1 MNHEY and CDR2 SVGAGI. The CDR3 loop spans 15 amino acids. CDR3 DNA sequence: TGTGCCAGCAGAGACCCTTCGACAGCCTACTATGGCTACACCTTC. It translates to CASRDPSTAYYGYTF.

This rearrangement joins TRBV23-1 to TRBJ2-5; tentatively, D is TRBD2 (6 bases). TRBV23-1 is an ORF, with its function uncertain. The V end lost 6 bases, the J end lost 2 bases, and 13 bases lay between the germline ends. The length of the CDR3 is 14 residues. CDR3 DNA sequence: TGCGCCAGCAGGGGGGGAGTACCACAAGAGACCCAGTACTTC. Its translation: CASRGGVPQETQYF.

Here the CDR3 reads CASRPTVSNQPQHF. DNA of the CDR3: TGTGCCAGCAGACCGACAGTTAGCAATCAGCCCCAGCATTTT. The chain combines TRBV6-5 with TRBJ1-5; weak D call: TRBD1 (5 bases). Germline V gene lookup returns CDR1 MNHEY and CDR2 SVGAGI. The CDR3 sequence is 14 residues long. Deletions cut 6 bases from V and 0 bases from J, with 9 bases between.

This clone appeared once. The gene calls are TRBV2 and TRBJ2-7; tentatively, D is TRBD2 (5 bases). Germline CDR1 is SNHLY and CDR2 is FYNNEI. Trimming removed 4 bases from V and 3 bases from J, with 7 bases in between. The CDR3 has 12 amino acids. The CDR3 region has the DNA TGTGCCAGCAGTGCCACTAGCTACGAGCAGTACTTC. Encoded protein: CASSATSYEQYF.

The chain recombines TRBV7-9 with TRBJ2-7, with a possible D match to TRBD2 (5 bases). Germline V gene sequence: CDR1 SEHNR, CDR2 FQNEAQ (reference sequence). CDR3 length: 15 residues. V lost 5 bases and J 3 bases, leaving 17 bases between the germline ends. The CDR3: CASSPERGYGYEQYF. The CDR3 coding sequence is TGTGCCAGCAGCCCGGAAAGAGGGTATGGCTACGAGCAGTACTTC.

About this clone itself: Other DNA sequences within the sample encode an identical CDR3. V is TRBV5-1 and J is TRBJ2-7; 7 bases are a match to TRBD1. V trimming: 1 base; J trimming: 0 bases; junction bases outside the gene matches: 4. CDR1 and CDR2 from the germline V gene are SGHRS and YFSETQ. The CDR3 is made up of 15 amino acids. Written as DNA, the CDR3 is TGCGCCAGCAGCTTGTCACAGGGGCGCTCCTACGAGCAGTACTTC. As protein: CASSLSQGRSYEQYF. The complete variable domain, with remaining parts taken from reference TRBV5-1 and TRBJ2-7, reads KAGVTQTPRYLIKTRGQQVTLSCSPISGHRSVSWYQQTPGQGLQFLFEYFSETQRNKGNFPGRFSGRQFSNSRSEMNVSTLELGDSALYLCASSLSQGRSYEQYFGPGTRLTVT.

V is TRBV4-1 and J is TRBJ1-1; 8 bases agree with TRBD1. J lost 7 bases, V lost 1 base, and 5 bases had no gene match. The germline V gene encodes CDR1 MGHRA and CDR2 YSYEKL. There are 14 residues in the CDR3. CDR3 loop: CASSQAQGALEAFF. The CDR3, as DNA: TGCGCCAGCAGCCAAGCTCAGGGGGCCCTTGAAGCTTTCTTT.

This chain uses TRBV11-2 with TRBJ1-1, with a possible D match to TRBD1 (6 bases). V was clipped by 1 base and J by 5 bases, with 11 bases between them. The CDR3 is 14 amino acids. Germline V gives CDR1 SGHAT, CDR2 FQNNGV. The CDR3 sequence is CASSLGVRGTEAFF. CDR3 in DNA: TGTGCCAGCAGCTTAGGGGTCAGGGGAACTGAAGCTTTCTTT. The entire variable domain, with the rest obtained from reference TRBV11-2 and TRBJ1-1, is as follows: EAGVAQSPRYKIIEKRQSVAFWCNPISGHATLYWYQQILGQGPKLLIQFQNNGVVDDSQLPKDRFSAERLKGVDSTLKIQPAKLEDSAVYLCASSLGVRGTEAFFGQGTRLTVV.

This rearrangement joins TRBV9 to TRBJ2-3, with a weak D call TRBD2 (6 bases). Germline-derived CDR1 and CDR2 are SGDLS and YYNGEE. Trimming removed 3 bases at V and 4 bases at J, with 15 bases between. This CDR3 contains 15 residues. The CDR3 DNA sequence: TGTGCCAGCAGCGGAGCGGGCGCTTTCGCAGATACGCAGTATTTT. It is translated as CASSGAGAFADTQYF.

J is TRBJ2-7 and V is TRBV9; 8 bases agree with TRBD1. Germline CDR1 reads SGDLS; CDR2 reads YYNGEE. J gave up 3 bases and V 0 bases, and 2 bases lay outside the gene matches. This CDR3 region has 14 residues. The CDR3 spells CASSVGTGYYEQYF. The DNA of the CDR3 is TGTGCCAGCAGCGTAGGGACAGGGTACTACGAGCAGTACTTC.

V gene TRBV28 combines with J gene TRBJ1-5, with 8 bases that match TRBD1. The CDR3 totals 13 residues. The germline CDR1 and CDR2 sequences are MDHEN and SYDVKM. Trimming took 6 bases from V and 4 from J; bases not matched to a gene: 2. The CDR3 DNA sequence: TGTGCCAGCAGATACAGGGGGAATCAGCCCCAGCATTTT. It is translated as CASRYRGNQPQHF.

V and J are TRBV4-1 and TRBJ2-5; 11 bases align to TRBD2. Losses at the gene ends were 1 base for V and 5 bases for J; bases not matched to a gene: 6. The CDR3 runs to 16 residues. Germline-derived CDR1 and CDR2 are MGHRA and YSYEKL. CDR3 region: CASSQALAGGRETQYF. The DNA for the CDR3 is TGCGCCAGCAGCCAAGCCTTAGCGGGGGGGCGGGAGACCCAGTACTTC.

The chain joins TRBV30 to TRBJ2-1, with 8 bases fitting TRBD2. CDR1 is GTSNPN, CDR2 SVGIG, per germline (reference sequence). The trim removed 4 bases at V and 2 bases at J, leaving 10 bases unmatched. The CDR3 spans 16 residues. CDR3 sequence: CAWKANSGGTYNEQFF. The CDR3 region has the DNA TGTGCCTGGAAGGCCAACAGCGGGGGAACCTACAATGAGCAGTTCTTC.

The chain uses TRBV4-1 and TRBJ1-5, with no clear D. The V gene lost 1 base and the J gene lost 7 bases, with 8 bases spanning the gap. CDR3 length: 13 amino acids. Germline V gene sequence: CDR1 MGHRA, CDR2 YSYEKL. The CDR3 nucleotides read TGCGCCAGCAGCCAAGGCAGCGAGCAGCCCCAGCATTTT. This encodes CASSQGSEQPQHF.

This rearrangement joins TRBV6-1 to TRBJ2-2; 9 bases are shared with TRBD2. The length of the CDR3 is 16 residues. Germline CDR1 reads MNHNS; CDR2 reads SASEGT. V lost 2 bases and J lost 5; bases outside the gene matches: 6. The CDR3 DNA reads TGTGCCAGCAGTGAATTTGTTAGCGGGGGAACCGGGGAGCTGTTTTTT. Translation gives CASSEFVSGGTGELFF.

This chain connects TRBV4-1 to TRBJ2-7, with 8 bases identical to TRBD2. CDR1 is MGHRA, CDR2 YSYEKL, per germline. This CDR3 is built from 18 residues. Unmatched junction bases numbered 15, after V lost 2 bases and J lost 3 bases. The CDR3 sequence is CASSQKTGSGTSLYEQYF. CDR3 DNA: TGCGCCAGCAGCCAAAAGACGGGATCCGGGACTAGTCTCTACGAGCAGTACTTC.

The chain carries TRBV2 and TRBJ2-1; 8 nucleotides line up with TRBD2. The CDR3 has 15 amino acids. Germline CDR1 and CDR2: SNHLY and FYNNEI. The junction had 11 bases not matched to a gene; V was cut back by 8 bases and J by 5 bases. The CDR3 nucleotides are TGTGCCAGCCTCAAGAAACTAGCGGATAACAATGAGCAGTTCTTC. This codes for CASLKKLADNNEQFF. Full variable domain (remainder filled in from reference TRBV2 and TRBJ2-1): EPEVTQTPSHQVTQMGQEVILRCVPISNHLYFYWYRQILGQKVEFLVSFYNNEISEKSEIFDDQFSVERPDGSNFTLKIRSTKLEDSAMYFCASLKKLADNNEQFFGPGTRLTVL.

The rearrangement links TRBV28 to TRBJ1-2; TRBD1 might be the D (5 bases). CDR1 MDHEN and CDR2 SYDVKM come from the germline V gene. This CDR3 comprises 15 residues. Trimming removed 2 bases from V and 4 bases from J, with 14 bases in between. The CDR3: CASSLSGGLSYGYTF. The DNA of the CDR3 is TGTGCCAGCAGTTTAAGTGGGGGGTTGAGCTATGGCTACACCTTC.

The CDR3 loop reads CASSLSEKSSYNEQFF. CDR3 nucleotide sequence: TGCGCCAGCAGCTTGTCGGAGAAAAGCTCCTACAATGAGCAGTTCTTC. The rearrangement joins TRBV5-1 to TRBJ2-1; D unclear. Germline lookup yields CDR1 SGHRS and CDR2 YFSETQ. V lost 1 base and J lost 0, with 11 bases in between. This CDR3 has 16 amino acids. Full variable domain (rest looked up from reference TRBV5-1 and TRBJ2-1): KAGVTQTPRYLIKTRGQQVTLSCSPISGHRSVSWYQQTPGQGLQFLFEYFSETQRNKGNFPGRFSGRQFSNSRSEMNVSTLELGDSALYLCASSLSEKSSYNEQFFGPGTRLTVL.

The chain is built from TRBV6-4 and TRBJ2-7; 9 bases align to TRBD1. The germline V gene encodes CDR1 MRHNA and CDR2 SNTAGT. This CDR3 comprises 14 residues. Losses at the gene ends were 3 bases for V and 4 bases for J; bases not matched to a gene: 4. The CDR3 spells CASSEFGTGYEQYF. In DNA form, the CDR3 reads TGTGCCAGCAGTGAGTTCGGGACAGGGTACGAGCAGTACTTC.

This chain joins TRBV7-9 and TRBJ1-1; 7 bases map to TRBD1. Germline V gene sequence: CDR1 SEHNR, CDR2 FQNEAQ (reference sequence). V was pared by 5 bases and J by 5 bases, with 5 bases of the junction left unmatched. The length of the CDR3 is 13 residues. CDR3 in amino acids: CASSRDRATEAFF. The CDR3 DNA reads as TGTGCCAGCAGCCGAGACAGGGCGACTGAAGCTTTCTTT.

This clone was observed a handful of times. The genes are TRBV18 and TRBJ1-1; D is uncertain. V lost 3 bases and J lost 1, with 12 bases in between. CDR1 and CDR2 (germline): KGHSH, LQKENI. The length of the CDR3 is 15 residues. This CDR3 reads CASSPSEQPNTEAFF. DNA of the CDR3: TGTGCCAGCTCACCTTCGGAACAGCCGAACACTGAAGCTTTCTTT.

The V call is TRBV11-2, the J call TRBJ2-1, with 10 bases matching TRBD2. V gave up 3 bases and J gave up 7 bases; unmatched junction bases: 9. Germline-derived CDR1 and CDR2 are SGHAT and FQNNGV. The CDR3 has 16 amino acids. CDR3 coding DNA: TGTGCCAGCAGCTTTTCTAGCGGGAGTATAAGAAATGAGCAGTTCTTC. Residues: CASSFSSGSIRNEQFF.

The chain links TRBV4-1 to TRBJ1-6, with D tentatively TRBD1 (6 bases). This CDR3 has 17 amino acids. CDR1 MGHRA and CDR2 YSYEKL come from the germline V gene. The V and J ends lost 3 bases and 1 base respectively, with 13 bases between them. DNA of the CDR3: TGCGCCAGCAGCCATTACAGGGATAGGTCCTATAATTCACCCCTCCACTTT. Translation gives CASSHYRDRSYNSPLHF.

The rearrangement joins TRBV28 to TRBJ1-2; D might be TRBD1 (6 bases). This CDR3 contains 13 residues. Germline CDR1 MDHEN, CDR2 SYDVKM. V was trimmed by 3 bases and J by 3 bases, leaving 8 bases between them. CDR3 sequence reads: CASSFGQYYGYTF. As DNA, the CDR3 is TGTGCCAGCAGTTTTGGACAGTACTATGGCTACACCTTC.

The chain links TRBV7-2 to TRBJ2-5; D ambiguous. There are 12 residues in the CDR3. Germline V gene sequence: CDR1 SGHTA, CDR2 FQGNSA. The V and J ends lost 4 bases and 7 bases respectively, with 10 bases between them. CDR3 protein: CASSSRSGTQYF. In DNA form, the CDR3 reads TGTGCCAGCAGCTCTCGGTCAGGGACCCAGTACTTC.

The chain combines TRBV6-1 with TRBJ2-7, with D possibly being TRBD1 (5 bases). The CDR3 consists of 12 residues. Germline lookup yields CDR1 MNHNS and CDR2 SASEGT. The V end was cut by 5 bases, the J end by 5 bases, with 10 bases between. CDR3 protein: CASSRGIDEQYF. CDR3 coding DNA: TGTGCCAGCAGTAGGGGAATCGACGAGCAGTACTTC.

The gene calls are TRBV5-1 and TRBJ2-6; 11 bases match TRBD1. Germline V gene lookup returns CDR1 SGHRS and CDR2 YFSETQ. This CDR3 has 19 amino acids. The J segment lost 1 base and the V segment lost 3 bases, leaving 9 bases of the junction unmatched. CDR3 sequence reads: CASSSQPGTGGSGANVLTF. The CDR3 region has the DNA TGCGCCAGCAGCTCGCAGCCCGGGACAGGGGGGTCTGGGGCCAACGTCCTGACTTTC.

The chain carries TRBV9 and TRBJ2-7; 7 nucleotides agree with TRBD1. CDR3 length: 14 residues. CDR1 is SGDLS, CDR2 YYNGEE, per germline. The junction had 6 bases not matched to a gene; V was cut back by 4 bases and J by 2 bases. The CDR3 DNA is TGTGCCAGCAGCCTCACAGGGGACCCCTACGAGCAGTACTTC. Translation: CASSLTGDPYEQYF.

This sequence joins TRBV19 and TRBJ1-3, with TRBD1 matching over 7 bases. Germline CDR1 reads LNHDA; CDR2 reads SQIVND (reference sequence). The CDR3 is 15 residues long. V was clipped by 2 bases and J by 2 bases; unmatched bases: 3. CDR3 protein: CASSIQGGPGNTIYF. The CDR3 coding sequence is TGTGCCAGTAGTATACAGGGGGGCCCTGGAAACACCATATATTTT.

The chain couples TRBV5-6 to TRBJ2-7; D is possibly TRBD1 (5 bases). Germline CDR1 is SGHDT and CDR2 is YYEEEE. The CDR3 totals 14 residues. Trimming removed 7 bases from V and 2 bases from J, with 16 bases in between. The CDR3 region has the DNA TGTGCCAGCGGACAAGGTAGGGGTCCCTACGAGCAGTACTTC. This sequence encodes CASGQGRGPYEQYF. Full variable domain (outside the CDR3, taken from reference TRBV5-6 and TRBJ2-7): DAGVTQSPTHLIKTRGQQVTLRCSPKSGHDTVSWYQQALGQGPQFIFQYYEEEERQRGNFPDRFSGHQFPNYSSELNVNALLLGDSALYLCASGQGRGPYEQYFGPGTRLTVT.

This clone has only a few counts. This sequence joins TRBV10-3 and TRBJ2-5; 11 bases line up with TRBD2. J gave up 2 bases and V 4 bases, and 6 bases lay outside the gene matches. This CDR3 has 16 residues. Looked up from germline, CDR1 is ENHRY and CDR2 is SYGVKD. In nucleotides, the CDR3 is TGTGCCATCAGTGCCCGTAGCGGGGGGGCTCAAGAGACCCAGTACTTC. It yields the protein CAISARSGGAQETQYF.